This T cell receptor beta chain was recovered during a study of blood T cell repertoires in COVID-19. Measured with immunoSEQ multiplex PCR; TCRdb has only the in-frame clones, and not every one. The top ten clones hold about 1.7% of a sample with 360,000 or so clones, 85% to 90% of them seen once. This clone was observed once. Ages ranged from roughly 18 to 100 years, with residence in 20 to 30 US areas. Grouping used clinical history reported by participants in a survey and questionnaire. Cohort 3 recovered donors had two negative PCRs, clearance, or symptom resolution. The sequence derives from a woman in her twenties or thirties who had recovered from COVID-19. Specimen: PBMCs or T cells enriched from blood (not recorded which).

In DNA form, the CDR3 reads TGTGCCAGCAGTCTCTACTTCAAGGGGGATATGAACACTGAAGCTTTCTTT. Its translation is CASSLYFKGDMNTEAFF. This chain joins TRBV28 and TRBJ1-1, with D possibly matching TRBD1 (6 bases). Trimming shortened V by 5 bases and J by 0 bases, and 19 bases separated the two germline ends. The CDR3 consists of 17 residues. Germline V gives CDR1 MDHEN, CDR2 SYDVKM. Filled out from reference TRBV28 and TRBJ1-1, the complete variable domain reads DVKVTQSSRYLVKRTGEKVFLECVQDMDHENMFWYRQDPGLGLRLIYFSYDVKMKEKGDIPEGYSVSREKKERFSLILESASTNQTSMYLCASSLYFKGDMNTEAFFGQGTRLTVV.